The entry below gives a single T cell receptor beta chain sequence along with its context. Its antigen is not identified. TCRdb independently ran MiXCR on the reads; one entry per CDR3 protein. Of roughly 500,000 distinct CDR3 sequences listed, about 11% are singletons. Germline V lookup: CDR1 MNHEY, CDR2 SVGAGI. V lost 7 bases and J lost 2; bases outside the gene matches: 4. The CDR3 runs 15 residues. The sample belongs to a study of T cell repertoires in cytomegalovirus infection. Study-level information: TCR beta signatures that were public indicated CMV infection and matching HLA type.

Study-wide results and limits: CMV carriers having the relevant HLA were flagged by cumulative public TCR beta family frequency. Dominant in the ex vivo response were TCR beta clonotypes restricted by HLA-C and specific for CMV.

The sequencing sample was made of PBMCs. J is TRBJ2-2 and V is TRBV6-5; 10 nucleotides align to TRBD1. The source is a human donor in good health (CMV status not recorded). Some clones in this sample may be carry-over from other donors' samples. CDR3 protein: CASNDRGHNTGELFF. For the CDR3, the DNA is TGTGCCAGCAACGACAGGGGGCATAACACCGGGGAGCTGTTTTTT.